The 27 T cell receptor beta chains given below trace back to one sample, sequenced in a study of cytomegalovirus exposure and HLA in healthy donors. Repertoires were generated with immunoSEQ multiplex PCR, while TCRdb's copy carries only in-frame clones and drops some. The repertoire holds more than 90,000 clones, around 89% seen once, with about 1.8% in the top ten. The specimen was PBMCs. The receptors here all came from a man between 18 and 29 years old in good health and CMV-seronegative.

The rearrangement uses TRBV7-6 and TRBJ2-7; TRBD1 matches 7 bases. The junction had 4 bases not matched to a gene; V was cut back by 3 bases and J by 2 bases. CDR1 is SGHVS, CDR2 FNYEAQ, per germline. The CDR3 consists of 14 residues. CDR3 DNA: TGTGCCAGCAGCTTTGGGACAGAGGCCTACGAGCAGTACTTC. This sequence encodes CASSFGTEAYEQYF.

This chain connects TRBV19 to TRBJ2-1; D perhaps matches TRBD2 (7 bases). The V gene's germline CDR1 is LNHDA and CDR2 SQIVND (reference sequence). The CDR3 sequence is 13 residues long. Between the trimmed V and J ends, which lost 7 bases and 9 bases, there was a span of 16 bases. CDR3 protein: CASTLGGLSEQFF. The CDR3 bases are TGTGCCAGTACCCTCGGGGGGCTGAGTGAGCAGTTCTTC.

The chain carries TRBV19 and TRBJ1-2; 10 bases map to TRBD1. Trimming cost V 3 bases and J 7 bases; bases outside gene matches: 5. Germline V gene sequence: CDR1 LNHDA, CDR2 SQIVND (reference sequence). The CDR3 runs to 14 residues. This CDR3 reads CASSISGTGVGYTF. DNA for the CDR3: TGTGCCAGTAGTATTTCCGGGACAGGGGTTGGCTACACCTTC.

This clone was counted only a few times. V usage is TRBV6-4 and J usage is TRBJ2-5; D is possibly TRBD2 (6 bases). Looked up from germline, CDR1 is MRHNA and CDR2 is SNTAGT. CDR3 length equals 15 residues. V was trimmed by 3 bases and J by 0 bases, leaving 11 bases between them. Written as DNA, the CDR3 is TGTGCCAGCAGTGAGAGCGGAGGGGACCAAGAGACCCAGTACTTC. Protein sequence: CASSESGGDQETQYF.

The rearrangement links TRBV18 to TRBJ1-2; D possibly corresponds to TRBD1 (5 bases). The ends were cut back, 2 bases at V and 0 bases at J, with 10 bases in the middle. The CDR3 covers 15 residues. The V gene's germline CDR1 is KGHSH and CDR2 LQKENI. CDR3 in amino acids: CASSPGAKTNYGYTF. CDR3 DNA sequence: TGTGCCAGCTCACCAGGGGCAAAGACTAACTATGGCTACACCTTC.

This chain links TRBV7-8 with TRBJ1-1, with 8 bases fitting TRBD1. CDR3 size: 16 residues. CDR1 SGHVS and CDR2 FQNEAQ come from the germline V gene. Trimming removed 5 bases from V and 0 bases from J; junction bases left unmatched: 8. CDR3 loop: CASSKRTGLLNTEAFF. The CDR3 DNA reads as TGTGCCAGCAGCAAACGGACAGGGCTCTTGAACACTGAAGCTTTCTTT.

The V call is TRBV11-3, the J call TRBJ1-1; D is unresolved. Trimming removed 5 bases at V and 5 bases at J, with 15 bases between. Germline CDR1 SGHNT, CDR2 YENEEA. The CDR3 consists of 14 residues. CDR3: CASSLRSGSTEAFF. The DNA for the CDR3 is TGTGCCAGCAGCCTCAGATCGGGTTCGACTGAAGCTTTCTTT.

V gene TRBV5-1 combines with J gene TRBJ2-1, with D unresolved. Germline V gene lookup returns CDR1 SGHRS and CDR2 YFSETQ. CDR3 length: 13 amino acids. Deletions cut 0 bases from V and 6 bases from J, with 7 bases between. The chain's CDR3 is CASSLGQVNEQFF. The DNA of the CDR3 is TGCGCCAGCAGCTTGGGGCAGGTCAATGAGCAGTTCTTC.

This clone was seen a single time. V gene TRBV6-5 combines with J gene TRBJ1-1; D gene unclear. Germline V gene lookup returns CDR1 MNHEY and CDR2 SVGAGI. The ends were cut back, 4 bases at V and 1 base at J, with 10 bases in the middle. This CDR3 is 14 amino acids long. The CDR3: CASSSVATNTEAFF. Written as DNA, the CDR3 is TGTGCCAGCAGTTCCGTGGCAACGAACACTGAAGCTTTCTTT.

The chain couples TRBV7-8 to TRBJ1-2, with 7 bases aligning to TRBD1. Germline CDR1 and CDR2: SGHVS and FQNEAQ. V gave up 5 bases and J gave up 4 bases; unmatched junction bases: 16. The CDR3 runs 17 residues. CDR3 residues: CASSLGTVQSHRYGYTF. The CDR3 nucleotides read TGTGCCAGCAGCCTGGGGACAGTCCAAAGCCACCGCTATGGCTACACCTTC.

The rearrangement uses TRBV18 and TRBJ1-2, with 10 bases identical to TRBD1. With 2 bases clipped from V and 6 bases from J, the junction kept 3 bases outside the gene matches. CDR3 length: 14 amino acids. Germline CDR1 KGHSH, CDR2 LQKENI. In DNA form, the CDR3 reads TGTGCCAGCTCACCATGGACAGGGGGGAATGGCTACACCTTC. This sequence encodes CASSPWTGGNGYTF.

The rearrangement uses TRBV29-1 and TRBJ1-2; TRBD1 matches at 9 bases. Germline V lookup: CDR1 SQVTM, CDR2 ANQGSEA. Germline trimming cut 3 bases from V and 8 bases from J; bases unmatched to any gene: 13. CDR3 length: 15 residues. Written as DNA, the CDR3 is TGCAGCGTTGACGTTCCCCAACGGACAGGGGACGGCTACACCTTC. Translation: CSVDVPQRTGDGYTF.

CDR3 in DNA: TGTGCCAGCAGTGAGCTAGCGCCGCCTGAAGCTTTCTTT. Its translation is CASSELAPPEAFF. The genes are TRBV2 and TRBJ1-1; D gene unclear. V was shortened by 3 bases and J by 6 bases, with 11 bases between the two germline ends. The CDR3 totals 13 residues. From germline, CDR1 is SNHLY and CDR2 FYNNEI.

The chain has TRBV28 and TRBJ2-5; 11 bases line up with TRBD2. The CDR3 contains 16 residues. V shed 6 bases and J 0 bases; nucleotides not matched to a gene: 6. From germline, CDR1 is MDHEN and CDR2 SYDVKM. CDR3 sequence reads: CASRPLAGGYQETQYF. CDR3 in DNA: TGTGCCAGCAGACCCCTAGCGGGGGGTTACCAAGAGACCCAGTACTTC.

Written as DNA, the CDR3 is TGTGCCAGCAACGGTCAGTCTAATCCAGGAGAGACCCAGTACTTC. Its translation: CASNGQSNPGETQYF. The genes are TRBV28 and TRBJ2-5; no definite D call. The CDR3 totals 15 residues. Germline V gene sequence: CDR1 MDHEN, CDR2 SYDVKM. The V gene lost 7 bases and the J gene lost 4 bases, with 19 bases spanning the gap.

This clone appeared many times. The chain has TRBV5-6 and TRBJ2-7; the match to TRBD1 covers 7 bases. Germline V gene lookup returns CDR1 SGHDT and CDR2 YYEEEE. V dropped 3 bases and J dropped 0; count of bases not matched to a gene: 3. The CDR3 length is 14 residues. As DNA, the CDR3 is TGTGCCAGCAGCTCATGGGACAGCTCCTACGAGCAGTACTTC. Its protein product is CASSSWDSSYEQYF.

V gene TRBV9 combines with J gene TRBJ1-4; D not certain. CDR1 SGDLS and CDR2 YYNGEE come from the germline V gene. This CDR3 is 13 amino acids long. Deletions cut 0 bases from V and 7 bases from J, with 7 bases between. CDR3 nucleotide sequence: TGTGCCAGCAGCGTAGCTACCGGTGAAAAACTGTTTTTT. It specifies CASSVATGEKLFF.

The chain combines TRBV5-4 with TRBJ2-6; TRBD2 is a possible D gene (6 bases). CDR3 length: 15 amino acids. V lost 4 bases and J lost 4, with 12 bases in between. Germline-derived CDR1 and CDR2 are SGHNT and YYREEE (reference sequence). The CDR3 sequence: CASSPPGEGANVLTF. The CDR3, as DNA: TGTGCCAGCAGCCCCCCGGGGGAGGGGGCCAACGTCCTGACTTTC.

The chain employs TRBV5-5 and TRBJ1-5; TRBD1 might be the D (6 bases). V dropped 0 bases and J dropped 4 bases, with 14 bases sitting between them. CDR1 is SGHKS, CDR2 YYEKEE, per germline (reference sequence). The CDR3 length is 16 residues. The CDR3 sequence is CASSLVGGAANQPQHF. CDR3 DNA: TGTGCCAGCAGCTTGGTTGGGGGGGCTGCAAATCAGCCCCAGCATTTT. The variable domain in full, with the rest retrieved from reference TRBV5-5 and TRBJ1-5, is DAGVTQSPTHLIKTRGQQVTLRCSPISGHKSVSWYQQVLGQGPQFIFQYYEKEERGRGNFPDRFSARQFPNYSSELNVNALLLGDSALYLCASSLVGGAANQPQHFGDGTRLSIL.

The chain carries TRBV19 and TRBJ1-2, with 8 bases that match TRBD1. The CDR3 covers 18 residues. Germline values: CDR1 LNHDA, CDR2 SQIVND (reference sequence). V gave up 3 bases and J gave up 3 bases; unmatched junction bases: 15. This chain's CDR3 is CASSMLAGGASSHYGYTF. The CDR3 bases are TGTGCCAGTAGTATGTTGGCAGGGGGCGCTTCCTCCCACTATGGCTACACCTTC.

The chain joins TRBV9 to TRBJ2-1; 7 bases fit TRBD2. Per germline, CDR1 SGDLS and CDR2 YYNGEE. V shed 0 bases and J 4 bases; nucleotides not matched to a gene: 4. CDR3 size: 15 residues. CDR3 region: CASSVATGLYNEQFF. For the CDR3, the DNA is TGTGCCAGCAGCGTAGCTACGGGACTATACAATGAGCAGTTCTTC.

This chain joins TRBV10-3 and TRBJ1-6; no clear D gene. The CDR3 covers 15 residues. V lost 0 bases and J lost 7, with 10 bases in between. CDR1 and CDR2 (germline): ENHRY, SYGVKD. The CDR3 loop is CAISESVAINSPLHF. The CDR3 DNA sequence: TGTGCCATCAGTGAGTCCGTCGCTATCAATTCACCCCTCCACTTT.

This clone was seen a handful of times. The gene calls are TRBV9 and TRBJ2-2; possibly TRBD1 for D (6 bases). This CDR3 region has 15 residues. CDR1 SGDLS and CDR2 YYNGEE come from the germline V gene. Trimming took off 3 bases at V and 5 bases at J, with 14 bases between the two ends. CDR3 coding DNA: TGTGCCAGCAGCGGGGGGACACGGCCAACCGGGGAGCTGTTTTTT. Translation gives CASSGGTRPTGELFF.

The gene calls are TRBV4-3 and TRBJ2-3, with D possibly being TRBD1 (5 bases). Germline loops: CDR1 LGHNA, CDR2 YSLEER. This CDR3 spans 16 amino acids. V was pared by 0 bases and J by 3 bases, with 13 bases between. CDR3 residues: CASSQDRDSWTDTQYF. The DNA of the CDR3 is TGCGCCAGCAGCCAAGACCGAGACAGTTGGACAGATACGCAGTATTTT.

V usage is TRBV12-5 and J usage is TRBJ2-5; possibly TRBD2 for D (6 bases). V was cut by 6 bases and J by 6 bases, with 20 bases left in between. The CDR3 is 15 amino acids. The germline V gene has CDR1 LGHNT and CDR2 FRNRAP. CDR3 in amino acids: CASGPGLGGEKTQYF. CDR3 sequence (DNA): TGTGCTAGTGGACCTGGTCTGGGAGGAGAAAAGACCCAGTACTTC.

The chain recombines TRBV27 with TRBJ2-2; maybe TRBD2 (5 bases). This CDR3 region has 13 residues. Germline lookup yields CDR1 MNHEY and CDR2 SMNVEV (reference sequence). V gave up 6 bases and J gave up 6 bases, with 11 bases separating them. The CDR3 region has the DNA TGTGCCAGCAGCCCAATGGGAGCCGGGGAGCTGTTTTTT. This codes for CASSPMGAGELFF.

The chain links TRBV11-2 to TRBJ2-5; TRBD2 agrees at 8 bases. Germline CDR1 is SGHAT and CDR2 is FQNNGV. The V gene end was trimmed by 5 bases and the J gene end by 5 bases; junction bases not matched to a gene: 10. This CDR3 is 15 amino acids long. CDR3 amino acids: CASSLYGRVDETQYF. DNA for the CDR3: TGTGCCAGCAGCCTCTACGGGAGGGTAGACGAGACCCAGTACTTC.